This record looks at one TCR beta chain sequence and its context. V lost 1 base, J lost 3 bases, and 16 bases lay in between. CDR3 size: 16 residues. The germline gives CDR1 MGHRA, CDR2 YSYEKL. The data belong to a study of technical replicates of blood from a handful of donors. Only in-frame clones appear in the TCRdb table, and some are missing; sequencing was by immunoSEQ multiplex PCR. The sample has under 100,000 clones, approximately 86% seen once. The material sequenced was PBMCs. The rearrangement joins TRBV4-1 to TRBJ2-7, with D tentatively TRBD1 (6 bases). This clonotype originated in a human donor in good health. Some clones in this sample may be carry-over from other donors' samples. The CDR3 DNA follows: TGCGCCAGCAGCCAAGGAGGGGCAGGGGAAGGCTACGAGCAGTACTTC. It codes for CASSQGGAGEGYEQYF.